This passage covers 13 T cell receptor beta chains from one sample sequenced in a study of blood T cell repertoires in COVID-19. Sequencing used immunoSEQ multiplex PCR; TCRdb keeps in-frame clones, though not all of them. The sample has hundreds of thousands of clones; 75% to 90% are singletons. The sample consisted of peripheral blood. The receptors shown here come from a woman aged 30 to 39 with active or convalescent COVID-19.

The chain employs TRBV9 and TRBJ1-2, with 7 bases that match TRBD1. Germline V gives CDR1 SGDLS, CDR2 YYNGEE. V gave up 3 bases and J gave up 7 bases; unmatched junction bases: 12. The CDR3 sequence is 15 residues long. The CDR3 DNA reads as TGTGCCAGCAGCGACCACAGGGGTCACTTAGGTGGCTACACCTTC. Its translation is CASSDHRGHLGGYTF.

The chain is built from TRBV7-8 and TRBJ2-1; 9 positions match TRBD2. CDR3 length: 20 amino acids. Germline V gene data show CDR1 as SGHVS and CDR2 as FQNEAQ. Germline trimming cut 4 bases from V and 3 bases from J; bases unmatched to any gene: 19. This CDR3 is CASSWPKSSGANLGYNEQFF. CDR3 DNA sequence: TGTGCCAGCAGCTGGCCAAAATCTAGCGGGGCCAACCTGGGCTACAATGAGCAGTTCTTC. The whole variable domain, remainder taken from reference TRBV7-8 and TRBJ2-1, is GAGVSQSPRYKVAKRGQDVALRCDPISGHVSLFWYQQALGQGPEFLTYFQNEAQLDKSGLPSDRFFAERPEGSVSTLKIQRTQQEDSAVYLCASSWPKSSGANLGYNEQFFGPGTRLTVL.

The V and J genes are TRBV10-3 and TRBJ2-2; 7 bases align to TRBD2. The CDR3 has 18 amino acids. The junction had 11 bases not matched to a gene; V was cut back by 4 bases and J by 0 bases. Germline V gene data show CDR1 as ENHRY and CDR2 as SYGVKD. The CDR3 sequence: CAISAPLTSAPNTGELFF. The CDR3 region has the DNA TGTGCCATCAGTGCCCCCCTTACTAGCGCCCCGAACACCGGGGAGCTGTTTTTT.

This rearrangement joins TRBV19 to TRBJ1-5; D gene uncertain. Trimming removed 6 bases at V and 2 bases at J, with 11 bases between. CDR3 length: 14 amino acids. Germline lookup yields CDR1 LNHDA and CDR2 SQIVND (reference sequence). CDR3 sequence: CASRAGYGNQPQHF. CDR3 DNA: TGTGCCAGTAGAGCAGGTTATGGCAATCAGCCCCAGCATTTT.

The rearrangement uses TRBV25-1 and TRBJ1-5; TRBD1 agrees at 9 bases. CDR1 MGHDK and CDR2 SYGVNS come from the germline V gene. V was pared by 8 bases and J by 7 bases, with 9 bases of the junction left unmatched. This CDR3 comprises 14 residues. DNA of the CDR3: TGTGCCAGCGGACCCGGGACAGGGCGGCAGCCCCAGCATTTT. It translates to CASGPGTGRQPQHF. Variable domain in full (rest from reference TRBV25-1 and TRBJ1-5): EADIYQTPRYLVIGTGKKITLECSQTMGHDKMYWYQQDPGMELHLIHYSYGVNSTEKGDLSSESTVSRIRTEHFPLTLESARPSHTSQYLCASGPGTGRQPQHFGDGTRLSIL.

The gene calls are TRBV5-1 and TRBJ2-1; 9 nucleotides match TRBD2. The germline V gene encodes CDR1 SGHRS and CDR2 YFSETQ. V was pared by 5 bases and J by 7 bases, with 13 bases of the junction left unmatched. CDR3 length: 16 residues. CDR3 in amino acids: CASRYQGLAGVNEQFF. Here the CDR3 DNA reads TGCGCCAGCAGATATCAGGGACTAGCCGGTGTAAATGAGCAGTTCTTC.

This clone was detected once. The chain uses TRBV11-2 and TRBJ1-2; TRBD1 aligns across 10 bases. This CDR3 spans 17 amino acids. Germline loops: CDR1 SGHAT, CDR2 FQNNGV. V shed 4 bases, J shed 0 bases, and the junction held 8 bases outside the gene matches. For the CDR3, the DNA is TGTGCCAGCAGCTCGGGGACAGGGGTTCTACCTAACTATGGCTACACCTTC. Its translation: CASSSGTGVLPNYGYTF.

In nucleotides, the CDR3 is TGTGCCAGCAGCCGCCGAAGAGGCCACGAGCAGTACTTC. Its protein is CASSRRRGHEQYF. This rearrangement joins TRBV6-2 or TRBV6-3 to TRBJ2-7; unclear D gene. This CDR3 has 13 amino acids. Between the trimmed V and J ends, which lost 6 bases and 5 bases, there was a span of 14 bases. Germline-derived CDR1 and CDR2 are MNHEY and SVGEGT.

The chain carries TRBV12-3 or TRBV12-4 and TRBJ2-7; a weak D match, TRBD1 (5 bases). CDR3 length: 12 amino acids. V was shortened by 10 bases and J by 2 bases, with 12 bases between the two germline ends. CDR3 in amino acids: CATSATAYEQYF. CDR3 coding DNA: TGTGCCACCAGCGCGACAGCCTACGAGCAGTACTTC.

This clone has only one observation. Here the CDR3 DNA reads TGTGCCAGCAGTTTAGGGCAGGGGACAAACTATGGCTACACCTTC. Protein product: CASSLGQGTNYGYTF. V is TRBV27 and J is TRBJ1-2; a possible D gene is TRBD1 (6 bases). The CDR3 loop spans 15 amino acids. The germline V gene encodes CDR1 MNHEY and CDR2 SMNVEV (reference sequence). Trimming removed 2 bases from V and 2 bases from J, with 12 bases in between.

This sequence joins TRBV3-1 (or the pseudogene TRBV3-2) and TRBJ1-5, with D hard to call. Germline-derived CDR1 and CDR2 are LGHDT and YNNKEL (reference sequence). The CDR3 is 14 amino acids. The V end was cut by 4 bases, the J end by 0 bases, with 7 bases between. CDR3 DNA sequence: TGTGCCAGCAGCCGAACAGATAGCAATCAGCCCCAGCATTTT. Translated, it gives CASSRTDSNQPQHF.

The rearrangement links TRBV5-1 to TRBJ2-7; 7 bases fit TRBD1. The ends lost 4 bases at V and 1 base at J; junction bases unmatched: 8. The CDR3 sequence is 15 residues long. Germline CDR1 SGHRS, CDR2 YFSETQ. CDR3 sequence reads: CASSIGQEESYEQYF. DNA of the CDR3: TGCGCCAGCAGCATAGGACAGGAGGAGTCCTACGAGCAGTACTTC.

The chain joins TRBV4-1 to TRBJ2-7, with D maybe TRBD1 (5 bases). The CDR3 consists of 13 residues. From germline, CDR1 is MGHRA and CDR2 YSYEKL. V gave up 1 base and J gave up 6 bases, with 10 bases separating them. The CDR3 loop is CASSQVQGGEQYF. CDR3 DNA: TGCGCCAGCAGCCAAGTCCAGGGTGGCGAGCAGTACTTC.